This T cell receptor beta chain was sequenced during a study of OX40 agonist ivuxolimab in advanced cancers. Here immunoSEQ multiplex PCR was the method, and the copy in TCRdb shows in-frame clones only, minus some. The sample has approximately 40,000 clones, less than 85% seen once. V lost 6 bases to trimming and J lost 3 bases, with 15 bases between them. The CDR3 contains 15 residues. The germline CDR1 and CDR2 sequences are MNHNS and SASEGT. The chain is built from TRBV6-1 and TRBJ2-1, with D possibly TRBD2 on 6 matching bases. Specimen: CD4+ or CD8+ T cells sorted from blood, collected in a trial of the OX40 agonist ivuxolimab. The TCR comes from an adult with an advanced solid tumor such as melanoma, head and neck, liver or kidney cancer. The CDR3 spells CASSTSSADYNEQFF. DNA for the CDR3: TGTGCCAGCAGCACTAGCAGTGCGGACTACAATGAGCAGTTCTTC.